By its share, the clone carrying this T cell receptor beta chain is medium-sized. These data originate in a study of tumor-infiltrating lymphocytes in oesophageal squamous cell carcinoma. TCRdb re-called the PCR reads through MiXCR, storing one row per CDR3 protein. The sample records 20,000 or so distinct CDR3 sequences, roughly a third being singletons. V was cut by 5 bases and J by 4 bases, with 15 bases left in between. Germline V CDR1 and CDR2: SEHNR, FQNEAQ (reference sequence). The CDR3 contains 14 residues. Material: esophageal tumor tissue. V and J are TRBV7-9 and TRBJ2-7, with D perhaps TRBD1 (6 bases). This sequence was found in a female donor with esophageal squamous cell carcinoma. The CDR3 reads CASSQGGLTYEQYF. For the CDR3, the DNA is TGTGCCAGCAGCCAAGGGGGATTGACTTACGAGCAGTACTTC.